This paragraph reports one T cell receptor beta chain. This clone showed up just a few times. Its antigen is still unknown. Base qualities were left out, and no much larger clone turns up one base away. The CDR3 holds 13 amino acids from the cysteine to the phenylalanine. The retained sequence is limited to the CDR3, 39 bases, with the frame set at the first base. V loses 8 bases of germline sequence and J loses 2 bases, and the interval between the two ends is 11 bases. The germline V gene sets CDR1 to SNHLY and CDR2 to FYNNEI. Library preparation used the immunoSEQ multiplex PCR assay. As stored in TCRdb, this immuneACCESS dataset retains in-frame rearrangements with V and J assigned. A fraction of the clones does not appear; measured against another copy, unresolved V genes explain less than half of the discrepancy, and the remainder lacks a known reason. The sample contains fewer than 90,000 clones, approximately 94% of them found a single time. The ten largest clones add up to 0.39% of the sample.

This sample is part of a study of technical replicates of blood from a few donors (dated by TCRdb to about 2017). The receptor's source is a human donor in good health. Here the chain combines TRBV2 and TRBJ2-3; too little of a D gene remains to name it. Input material: T cells isolated from PBMCs. The CDR3 corresponds to CASGAPLTDTQYF. The sequenced DNA: TGTGCCAGCGGAGCGCCACTCACAGATACGCAGTATTTT.